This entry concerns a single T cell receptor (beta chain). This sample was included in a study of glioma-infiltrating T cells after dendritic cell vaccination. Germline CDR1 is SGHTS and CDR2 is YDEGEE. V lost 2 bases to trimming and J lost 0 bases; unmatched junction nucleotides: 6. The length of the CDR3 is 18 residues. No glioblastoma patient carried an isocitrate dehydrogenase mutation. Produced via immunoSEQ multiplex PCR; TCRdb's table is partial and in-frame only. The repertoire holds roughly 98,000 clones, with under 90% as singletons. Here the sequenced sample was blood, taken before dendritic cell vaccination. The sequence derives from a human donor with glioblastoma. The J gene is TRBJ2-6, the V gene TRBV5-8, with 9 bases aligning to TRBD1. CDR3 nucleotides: TGTGCCAGCAGCTTTCCGGGACAGGGTATCTCTGGGGCCAACGTCCTGACTTTC. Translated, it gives CASSFPGQGISGANVLTF. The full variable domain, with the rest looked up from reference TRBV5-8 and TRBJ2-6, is EAGVTQSPTHLIKTRGQQATLRCSPISGHTSVYWYQQALGLGLQFLLWYDEGEERNRGNFPPRFSGRQFPNYSSELNVNALELEDSALYLCASSFPGQGISGANVLTFGAGSRLTVL.